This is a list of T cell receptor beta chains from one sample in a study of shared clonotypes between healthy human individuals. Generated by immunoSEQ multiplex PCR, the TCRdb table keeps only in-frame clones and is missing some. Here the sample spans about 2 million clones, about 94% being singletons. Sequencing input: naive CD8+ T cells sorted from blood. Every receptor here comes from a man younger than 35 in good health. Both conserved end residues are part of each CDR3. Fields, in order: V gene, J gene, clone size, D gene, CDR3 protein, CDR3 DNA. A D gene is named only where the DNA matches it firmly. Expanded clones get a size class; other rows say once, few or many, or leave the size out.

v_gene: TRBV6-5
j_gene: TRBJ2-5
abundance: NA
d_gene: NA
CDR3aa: CASSYSVWGTETQYF
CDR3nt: TGTGCCAGCAGTTACTCTGTATGGGGCACAGAGACCCAGTACTTC

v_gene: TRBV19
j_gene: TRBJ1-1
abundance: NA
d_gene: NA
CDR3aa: CASSMGGGATEAFF
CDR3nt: TGTGCCAGTAGTATGGGAGGGGGGGCCACTGAAGCTTTCTTT

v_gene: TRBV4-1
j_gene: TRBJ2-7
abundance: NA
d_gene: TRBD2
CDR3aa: CASSPEGLAGHEQYF
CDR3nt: TGCGCCAGCAGCCCAGAGGGACTAGCGGGTCACGAGCAGTACTTC

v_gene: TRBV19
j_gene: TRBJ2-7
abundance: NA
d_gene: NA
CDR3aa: CASSIGPGSSYEQYF
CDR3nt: TGTGCCAGTAGTATTGGTCCAGGGAGCTCCTACGAGCAGTACTTC

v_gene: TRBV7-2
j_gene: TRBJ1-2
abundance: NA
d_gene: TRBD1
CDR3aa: CASSLKGATYGYTF
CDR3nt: TGTGCCAGCAGCTTAAAGGGGGCAACCTATGGCTACACCTTC

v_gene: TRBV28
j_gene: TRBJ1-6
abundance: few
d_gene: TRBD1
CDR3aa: CASSSDRGNSPLHF
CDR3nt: TGTGCCAGCAGTTCCGACAGGGGAAATTCACCCCTCCACTTT

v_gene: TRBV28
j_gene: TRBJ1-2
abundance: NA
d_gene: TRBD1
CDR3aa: CASSSTDRPVYGYTF
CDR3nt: TGTGCCAGCAGTTCCACGGACAGGCCTGTCTATGGCTACACCTTC

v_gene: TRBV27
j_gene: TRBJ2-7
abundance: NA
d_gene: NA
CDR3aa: CASTRLGGNEQYF
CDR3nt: TGTGCCAGCACTCGTCTTGGAGGGAACGAGCAGTACTTC

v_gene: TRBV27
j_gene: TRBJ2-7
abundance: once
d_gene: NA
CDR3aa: CASSLSGGYEQYF
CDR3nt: TGTGCCAGCAGTTTATCAGGAGGCTACGAGCAGTACTTC

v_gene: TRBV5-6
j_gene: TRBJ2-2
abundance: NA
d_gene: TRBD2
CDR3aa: CASSSGLAGVPTGELFF
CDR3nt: TGTGCCAGCAGCTCGGGACTAGCGGGAGTCCCCACCGGGGAGCTGTTTTTT

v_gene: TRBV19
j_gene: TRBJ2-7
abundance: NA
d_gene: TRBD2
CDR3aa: CASSSGGDEQYF
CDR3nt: TGTGCCAGTAGTAGCGGGGGTGACGAGCAGTACTTC

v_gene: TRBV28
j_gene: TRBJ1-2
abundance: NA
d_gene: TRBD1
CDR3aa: CASSLSGGYGYTF
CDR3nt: TGTGCCAGCAGTTTGTCAGGGGGCTATGGCTACACCTTC

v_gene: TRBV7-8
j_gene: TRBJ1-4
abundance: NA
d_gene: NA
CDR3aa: CASSWGAGFATNEKLFF
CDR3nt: TGTGCCAGCAGCTGGGGGGCGGGGTTCGCAACTAATGAAAAACTGTTTTTT

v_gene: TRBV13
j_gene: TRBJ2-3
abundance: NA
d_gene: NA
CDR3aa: CASSLADTDTQYF
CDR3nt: TGTGCCAGCAGCTTGGCTGACACAGATACGCAGTATTTT

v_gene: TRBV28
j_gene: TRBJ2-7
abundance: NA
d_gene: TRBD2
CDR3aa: CASSSPLTSGAWEYEQYF
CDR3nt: TGTGCCAGCAGTTCTCCCCTCACTAGCGGGGCATGGGAGTACGAGCAGTACTTC

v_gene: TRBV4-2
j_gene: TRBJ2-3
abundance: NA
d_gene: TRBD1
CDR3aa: CASSQETGIETDTQYF
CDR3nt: TGTGCCAGCAGCCAGGAGACAGGGATCGAGACAGATACGCAGTATTTT

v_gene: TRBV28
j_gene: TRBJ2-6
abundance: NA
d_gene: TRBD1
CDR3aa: CASSLVPGGSSSGANVLTF
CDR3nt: TGTGCCAGCAGTCTCGTACCAGGGGGCTCCTCCTCTGGGGCCAACGTCCTGACTTTC

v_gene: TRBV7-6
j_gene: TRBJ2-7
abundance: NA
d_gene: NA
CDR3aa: CASSGDTPYEQYF
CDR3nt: TGTGCCAGCAGCGGGGACACCCCCTACGAGCAGTACTTC

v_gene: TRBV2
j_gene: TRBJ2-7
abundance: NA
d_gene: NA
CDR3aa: CAIRTDSGSYEQYF
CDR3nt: TGTGCCATCCGGACGGACTCCGGCTCCTACGAGCAGTACTTC

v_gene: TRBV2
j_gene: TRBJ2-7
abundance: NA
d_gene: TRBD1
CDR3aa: CASQGQGYEQYF
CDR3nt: TGTGCCAGCCAGGGACAGGGCTACGAGCAGTACTTC

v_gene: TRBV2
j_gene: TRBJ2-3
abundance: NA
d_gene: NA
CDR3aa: CASSEAGSGDTQYF
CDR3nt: TGTGCCAGCAGTGAAGCCGGGAGTGGGGATACGCAGTATTTT

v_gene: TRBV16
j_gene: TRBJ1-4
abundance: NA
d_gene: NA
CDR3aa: CASSPDSDREKLFF
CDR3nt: TGTGCCAGCAGTCCCGACAGTGACAGAGAAAAACTGTTTTTT

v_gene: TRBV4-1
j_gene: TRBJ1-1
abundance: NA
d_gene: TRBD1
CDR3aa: CASSPRGPGGNTEAFF
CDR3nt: TGCGCCAGCAGCCCAAGGGGGCCCGGAGGCAACACTGAAGCTTTCTTT

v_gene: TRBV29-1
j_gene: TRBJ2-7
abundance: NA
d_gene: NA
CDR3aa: CSVEDNYEQYF
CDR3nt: TGCAGCGTTGAGGACAACTACGAGCAGTACTTC

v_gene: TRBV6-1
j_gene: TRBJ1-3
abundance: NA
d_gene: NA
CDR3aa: CASSGDSGNTIYF
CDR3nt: TGTGCCAGCAGTGGGGACTCTGGAAACACCATATATTTT

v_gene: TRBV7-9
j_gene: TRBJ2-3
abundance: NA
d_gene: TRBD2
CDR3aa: CASSPLGSGATDTQYF
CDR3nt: TGTGCCAGCAGCCCCTTGGGTAGCGGGGCCACAGATACGCAGTATTTT

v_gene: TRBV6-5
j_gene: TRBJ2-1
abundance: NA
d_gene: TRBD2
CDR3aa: CASSYTGTSAYNEQFF
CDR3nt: TGTGCCAGCAGTTATACCGGGACTAGCGCTTACAATGAGCAGTTCTTC

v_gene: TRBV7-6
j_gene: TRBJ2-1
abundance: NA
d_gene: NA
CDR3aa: CASSLYGTTPYNEQFF
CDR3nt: TGTGCCAGCAGCTTATACGGCACGACCCCTTACAATGAGCAGTTCTTC

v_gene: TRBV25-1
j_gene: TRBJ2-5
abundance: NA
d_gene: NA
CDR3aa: CASSEAGFQETQYF
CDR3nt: TGTGCCAGCAGTGAGGCAGGCTTCCAAGAGACCCAGTACTTC

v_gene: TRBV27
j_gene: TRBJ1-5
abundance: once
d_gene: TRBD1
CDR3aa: CASSPSTGEANQPQHF
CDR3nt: TGTGCCAGCAGTCCCTCGACAGGGGAGGCCAATCAGCCCCAGCATTTT

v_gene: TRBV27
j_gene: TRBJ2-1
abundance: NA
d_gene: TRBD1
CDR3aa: CASSWGQTYNEQFF
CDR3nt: TGTGCCAGCAGCTGGGGACAGACTTACAATGAGCAGTTCTTC

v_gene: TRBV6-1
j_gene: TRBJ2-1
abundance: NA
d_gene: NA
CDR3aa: CASSENIRGNEQFF
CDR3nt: TGTGCCAGCAGTGAAAATATACGTGGGAATGAGCAGTTCTTC

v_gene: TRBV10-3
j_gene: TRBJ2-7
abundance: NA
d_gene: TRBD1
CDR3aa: CASIGTGQGTDEQYF
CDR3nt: TGTGCCTCCATAGGGACCGGACAGGGGACGGACGAGCAGTACTTC

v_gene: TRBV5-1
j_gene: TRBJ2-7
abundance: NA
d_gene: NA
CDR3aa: CASSSAGLNWSYEQYF
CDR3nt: TGCGCCAGCAGCTCAGCCGGACTGAATTGGTCCTACGAGCAGTACTTC

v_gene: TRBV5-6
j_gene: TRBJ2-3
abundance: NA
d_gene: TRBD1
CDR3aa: CASSVLQGALADTQYF
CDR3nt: TGTGCCAGCAGCGTACTACAGGGGGCTTTGGCAGATACGCAGTATTTT

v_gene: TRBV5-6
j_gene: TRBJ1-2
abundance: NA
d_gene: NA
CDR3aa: CASTNRDTLYGYTF
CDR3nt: TGTGCCAGCACCAACCGGGACACGCTCTATGGCTACACCTTC